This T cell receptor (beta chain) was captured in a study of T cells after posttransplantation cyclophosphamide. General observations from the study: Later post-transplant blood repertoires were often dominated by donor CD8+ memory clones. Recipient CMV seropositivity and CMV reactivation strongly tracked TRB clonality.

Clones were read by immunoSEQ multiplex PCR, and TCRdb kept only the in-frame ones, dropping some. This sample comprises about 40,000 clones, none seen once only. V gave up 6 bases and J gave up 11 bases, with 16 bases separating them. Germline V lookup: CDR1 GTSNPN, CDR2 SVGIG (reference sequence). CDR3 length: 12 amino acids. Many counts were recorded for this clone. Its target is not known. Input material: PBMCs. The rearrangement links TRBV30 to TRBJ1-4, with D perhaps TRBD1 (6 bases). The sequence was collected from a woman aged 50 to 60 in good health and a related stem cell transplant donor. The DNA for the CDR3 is TGTGCCTGTAGCCAGACAGGTCCGAAACTGTTTTTT. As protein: CACSQTGPKLFF.